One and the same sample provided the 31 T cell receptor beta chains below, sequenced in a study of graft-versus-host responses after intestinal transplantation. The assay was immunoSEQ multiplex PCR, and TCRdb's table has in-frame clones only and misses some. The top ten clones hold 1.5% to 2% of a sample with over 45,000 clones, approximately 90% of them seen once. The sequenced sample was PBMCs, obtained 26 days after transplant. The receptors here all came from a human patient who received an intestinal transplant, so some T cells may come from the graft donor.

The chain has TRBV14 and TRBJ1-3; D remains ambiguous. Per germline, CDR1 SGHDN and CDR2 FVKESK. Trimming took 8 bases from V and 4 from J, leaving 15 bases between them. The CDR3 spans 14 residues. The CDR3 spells CASARGGLGNTIYF. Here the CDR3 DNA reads TGTGCCAGCGCCCGGGGAGGATTGGGAAACACCATATATTTT.

DNA for the CDR3: TGCAGCGTAAACGGGCAGGGGGCTTCCTATGGCTACACCTTC. Its protein product is CSVNGQGASYGYTF. The rearrangement uses TRBV29-1 and TRBJ1-2; 8 bases match TRBD1. The CDR3 consists of 14 residues. CDR1 SQVTM and CDR2 ANQGSEA come from the germline V gene. J lost 4 bases, V lost 6 bases, and 10 bases had no gene match.

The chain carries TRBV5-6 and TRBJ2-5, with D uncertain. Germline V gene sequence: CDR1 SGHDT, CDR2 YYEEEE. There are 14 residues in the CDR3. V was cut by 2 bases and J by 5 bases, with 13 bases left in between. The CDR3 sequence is CASSFRRSMETQYF. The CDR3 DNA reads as TGTGCCAGCAGCTTCCGGCGGAGTATGGAGACCCAGTACTTC. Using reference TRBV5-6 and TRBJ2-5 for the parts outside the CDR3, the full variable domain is DAGVTQSPTHLIKTRGQQVTLRCSPKSGHDTVSWYQQALGQGPQFIFQYYEEEERQRGNFPDRFSGHQFPNYSSELNVNALLLGDSALYLCASSFRRSMETQYFGPGTRLLVL.

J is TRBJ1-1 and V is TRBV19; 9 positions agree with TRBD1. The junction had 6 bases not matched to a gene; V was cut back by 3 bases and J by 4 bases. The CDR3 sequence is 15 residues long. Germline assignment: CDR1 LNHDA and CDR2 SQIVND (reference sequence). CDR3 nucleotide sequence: TGTGCCAGTAGTATGGGACAGGGAGGCTCCACTGAAGCTTTCTTT. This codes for CASSMGQGGSTEAFF.

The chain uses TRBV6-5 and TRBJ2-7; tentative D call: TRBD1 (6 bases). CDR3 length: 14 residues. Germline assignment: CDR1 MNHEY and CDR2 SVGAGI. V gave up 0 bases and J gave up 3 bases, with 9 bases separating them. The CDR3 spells CASSYSTGDYEQYF. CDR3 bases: TGTGCCAGCAGTTACTCGACAGGAGACTACGAGCAGTACTTC.

CDR3 DNA sequence: TGTGCCAGCTCACCACGGCAGGCCCTTCTGGGCGGGGAGCTGTTTTTT. The encoded protein is CASSPRQALLGGELFF. V is TRBV18 and J is TRBJ2-2; D is uncertain. The CDR3 runs to 16 residues. Germline assignment: CDR1 KGHSH and CDR2 LQKENI. Trimming left V 1 base short and J 7 bases short, with 16 bases between.

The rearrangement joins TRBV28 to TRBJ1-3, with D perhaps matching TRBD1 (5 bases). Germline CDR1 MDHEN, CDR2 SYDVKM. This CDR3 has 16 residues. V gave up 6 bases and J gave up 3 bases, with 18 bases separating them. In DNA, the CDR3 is TGTGCCAGCAGGGAGGGGACTGCCGGTTTTGGAAACACCATATATTTT. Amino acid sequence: CASREGTAGFGNTIYF.

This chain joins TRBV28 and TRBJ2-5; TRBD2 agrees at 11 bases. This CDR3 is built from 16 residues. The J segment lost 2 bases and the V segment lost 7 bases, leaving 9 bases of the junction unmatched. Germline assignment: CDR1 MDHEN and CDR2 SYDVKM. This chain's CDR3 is CASKPVLAGDQETQYF. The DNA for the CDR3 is TGTGCCAGCAAGCCCGTACTAGCGGGGGATCAAGAGACCCAGTACTTC.

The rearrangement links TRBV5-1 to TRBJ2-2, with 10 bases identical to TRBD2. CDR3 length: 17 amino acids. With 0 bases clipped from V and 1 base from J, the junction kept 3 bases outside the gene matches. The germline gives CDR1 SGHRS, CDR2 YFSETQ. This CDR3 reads CASSLDPSGGNTGELFF. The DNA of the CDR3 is TGCGCCAGCAGCTTGGATCCTAGCGGGGGGAACACCGGGGAGCTGTTTTTT.

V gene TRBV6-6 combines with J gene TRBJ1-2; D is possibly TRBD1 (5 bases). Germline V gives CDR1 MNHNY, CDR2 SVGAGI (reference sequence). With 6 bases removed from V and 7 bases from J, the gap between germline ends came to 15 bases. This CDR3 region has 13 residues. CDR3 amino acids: CASSPGGPTGYTF. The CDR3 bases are TGTGCCAGCAGCCCGGGGGGACCCACTGGCTACACCTTC.

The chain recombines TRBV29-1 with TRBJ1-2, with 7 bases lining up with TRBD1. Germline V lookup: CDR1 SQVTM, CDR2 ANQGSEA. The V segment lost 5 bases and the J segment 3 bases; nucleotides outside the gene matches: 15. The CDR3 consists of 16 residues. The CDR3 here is CSVTGTANKGDYGYTF. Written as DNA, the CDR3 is TGCAGCGTTACCGGGACAGCTAACAAAGGCGACTATGGCTACACCTTC.

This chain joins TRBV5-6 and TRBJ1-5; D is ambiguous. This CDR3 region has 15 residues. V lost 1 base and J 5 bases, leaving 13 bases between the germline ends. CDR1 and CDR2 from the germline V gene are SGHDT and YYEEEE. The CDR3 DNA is TGTGCCAGCAGCTTGCTGTTATCGGGTGATCAGCCCCAGCATTTT. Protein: CASSLLLSGDQPQHF.

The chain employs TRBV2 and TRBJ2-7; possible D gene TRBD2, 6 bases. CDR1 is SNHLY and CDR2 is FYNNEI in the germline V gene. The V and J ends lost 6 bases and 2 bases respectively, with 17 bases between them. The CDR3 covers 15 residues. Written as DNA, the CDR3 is TGTGCCAGCAGCGCCGGGACTCTCCCCCCCTACGAGCAGTACTTC. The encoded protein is CASSAGTLPPYEQYF.

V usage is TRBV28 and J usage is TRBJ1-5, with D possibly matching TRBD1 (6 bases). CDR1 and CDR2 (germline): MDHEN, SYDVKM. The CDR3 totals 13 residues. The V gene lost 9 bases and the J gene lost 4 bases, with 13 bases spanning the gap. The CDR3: CASLTGPNQPQHF. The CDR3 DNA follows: TGTGCCAGTCTGACAGGCCCGAATCAGCCCCAGCATTTT.

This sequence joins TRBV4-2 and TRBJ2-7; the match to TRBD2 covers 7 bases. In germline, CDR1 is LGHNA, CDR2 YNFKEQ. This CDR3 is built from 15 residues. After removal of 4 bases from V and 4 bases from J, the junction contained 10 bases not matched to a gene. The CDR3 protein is CASSPSGNPTYEQYF. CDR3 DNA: TGTGCCAGCAGCCCCAGCGGGAACCCCACTTACGAGCAGTACTTC.

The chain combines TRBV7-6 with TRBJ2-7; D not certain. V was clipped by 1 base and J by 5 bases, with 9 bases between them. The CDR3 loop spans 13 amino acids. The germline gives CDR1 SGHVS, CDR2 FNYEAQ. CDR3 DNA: TGTGCCAGCAGCTTAGGCCCTTCAGACGAGCAGTACTTC. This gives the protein CASSLGPSDEQYF.

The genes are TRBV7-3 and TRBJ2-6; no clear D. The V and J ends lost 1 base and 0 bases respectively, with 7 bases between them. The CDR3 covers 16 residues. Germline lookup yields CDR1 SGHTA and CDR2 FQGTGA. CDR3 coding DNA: TGTGCCAGCAGCTTAAACAGACGCTCTGGGGCCAACGTCCTGACTTTC. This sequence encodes CASSLNRRSGANVLTF.

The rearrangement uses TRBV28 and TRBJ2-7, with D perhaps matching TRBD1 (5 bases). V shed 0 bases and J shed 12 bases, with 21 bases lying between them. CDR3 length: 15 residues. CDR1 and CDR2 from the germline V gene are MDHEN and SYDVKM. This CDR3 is CASSLWGIQPWGRYF. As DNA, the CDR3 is TGTGCCAGCAGTTTATGGGGGATACAGCCCTGGGGCAGGTACTTC.

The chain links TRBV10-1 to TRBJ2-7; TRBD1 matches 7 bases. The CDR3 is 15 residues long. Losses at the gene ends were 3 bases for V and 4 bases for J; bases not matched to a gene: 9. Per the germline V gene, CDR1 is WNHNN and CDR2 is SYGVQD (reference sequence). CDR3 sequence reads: CASSDLDRDGYEQYV. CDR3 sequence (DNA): TGCGCCAGCAGTGATCTTGACAGGGATGGATACGAGCAGTACGTC.

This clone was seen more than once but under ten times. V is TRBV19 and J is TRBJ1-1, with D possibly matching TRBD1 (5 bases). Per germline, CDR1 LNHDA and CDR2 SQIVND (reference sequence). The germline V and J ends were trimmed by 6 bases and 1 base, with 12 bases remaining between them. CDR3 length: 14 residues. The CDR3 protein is CASSDRDWNTEAFF. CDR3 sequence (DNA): TGTGCCAGTAGCGACCGGGACTGGAACACTGAAGCTTTCTTT.

The CDR3 DNA is TGTGCCAGCAGCCCCTCGCGGGGGCGAGGCTACGAGCAGTACTTC. Its translation is CASSPSRGRGYEQYF. The chain carries TRBV7-3 and TRBJ2-7, with a tentative D call TRBD2 (7 bases). V lost 5 bases, J lost 3 bases, and 17 bases lay in between. From germline, CDR1 is SGHTA and CDR2 FQGTGA. The CDR3 is 15 residues long.

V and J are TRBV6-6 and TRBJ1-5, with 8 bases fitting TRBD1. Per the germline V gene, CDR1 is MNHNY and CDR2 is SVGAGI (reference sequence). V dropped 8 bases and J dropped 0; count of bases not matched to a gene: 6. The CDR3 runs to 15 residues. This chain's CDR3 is CASWDRSFSNQPQHF. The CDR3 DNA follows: TGTGCCAGCTGGGACAGGAGCTTTAGCAATCAGCCCCAGCATTTT.

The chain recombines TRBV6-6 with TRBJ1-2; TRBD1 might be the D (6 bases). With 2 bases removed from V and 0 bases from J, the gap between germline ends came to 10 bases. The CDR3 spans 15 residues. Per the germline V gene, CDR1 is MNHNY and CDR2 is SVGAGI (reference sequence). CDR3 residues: CASSYPGQSNYGYTF. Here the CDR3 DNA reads TGTGCCAGCAGTTACCCGGGACAATCTAACTATGGCTACACCTTC.

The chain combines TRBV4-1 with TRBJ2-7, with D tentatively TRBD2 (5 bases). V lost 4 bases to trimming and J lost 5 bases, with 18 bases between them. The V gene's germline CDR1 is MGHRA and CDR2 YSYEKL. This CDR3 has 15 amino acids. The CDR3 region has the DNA TGCGCCAGCAGCCTGGCGGAGAACCTACTAGACGAGCAGTACTTC. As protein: CASSLAENLLDEQYF.

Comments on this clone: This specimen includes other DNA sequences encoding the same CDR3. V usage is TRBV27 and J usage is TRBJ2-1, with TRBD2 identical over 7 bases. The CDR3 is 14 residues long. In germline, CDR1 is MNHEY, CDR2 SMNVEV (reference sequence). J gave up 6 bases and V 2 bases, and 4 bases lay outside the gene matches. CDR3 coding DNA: TGTGCCAGCAGTTTAGTCCGGGAGGTCAATGAGCAGTTCTTC. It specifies CASSLVREVNEQFF.

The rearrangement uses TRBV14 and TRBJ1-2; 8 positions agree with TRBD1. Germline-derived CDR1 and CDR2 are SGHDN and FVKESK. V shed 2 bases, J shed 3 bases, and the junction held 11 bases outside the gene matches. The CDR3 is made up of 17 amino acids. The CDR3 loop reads CASSQIRQGPADYGYTF. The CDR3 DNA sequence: TGTGCCAGCAGCCAAATACGACAGGGGCCAGCCGACTATGGCTACACCTTC.

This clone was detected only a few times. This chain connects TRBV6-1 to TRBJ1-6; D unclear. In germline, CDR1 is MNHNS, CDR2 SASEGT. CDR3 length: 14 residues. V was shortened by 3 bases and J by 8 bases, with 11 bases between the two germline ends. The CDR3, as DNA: TGTGCCAGCAGTGATGACCCGAGGGATTCACCCCTCCACTTT. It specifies CASSDDPRDSPLHF.

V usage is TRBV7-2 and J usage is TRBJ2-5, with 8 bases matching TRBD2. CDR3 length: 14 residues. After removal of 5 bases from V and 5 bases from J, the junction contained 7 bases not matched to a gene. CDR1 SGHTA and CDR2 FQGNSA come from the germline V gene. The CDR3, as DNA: TGTGCCAGCAGCCTTAGCGGGATGGGGGAGACCCAGTACTTC. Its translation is CASSLSGMGETQYF.

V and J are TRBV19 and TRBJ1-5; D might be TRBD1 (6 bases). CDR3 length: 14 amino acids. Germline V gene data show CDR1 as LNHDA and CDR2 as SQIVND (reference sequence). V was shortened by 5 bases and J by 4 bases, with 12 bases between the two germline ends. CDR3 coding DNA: TGTGCCAGTAGTGTCCTCACAGGGAATCAGCCCCAGCATTTT. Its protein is CASSVLTGNQPQHF.

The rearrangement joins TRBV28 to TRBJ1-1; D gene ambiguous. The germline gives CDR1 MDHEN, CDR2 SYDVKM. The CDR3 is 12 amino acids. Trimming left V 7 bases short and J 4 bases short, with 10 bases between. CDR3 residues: CASTDSGTEAFF. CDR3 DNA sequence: TGTGCCAGCACAGATAGCGGCACTGAAGCTTTCTTT.

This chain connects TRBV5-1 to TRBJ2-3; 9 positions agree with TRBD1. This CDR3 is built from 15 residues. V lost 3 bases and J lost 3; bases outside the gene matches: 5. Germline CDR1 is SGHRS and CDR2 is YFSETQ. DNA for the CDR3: TGCGCCAGCAGCTCCGGACAGGGGCAGACAGATACGCAGTATTTT. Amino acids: CASSSGQGQTDTQYF.